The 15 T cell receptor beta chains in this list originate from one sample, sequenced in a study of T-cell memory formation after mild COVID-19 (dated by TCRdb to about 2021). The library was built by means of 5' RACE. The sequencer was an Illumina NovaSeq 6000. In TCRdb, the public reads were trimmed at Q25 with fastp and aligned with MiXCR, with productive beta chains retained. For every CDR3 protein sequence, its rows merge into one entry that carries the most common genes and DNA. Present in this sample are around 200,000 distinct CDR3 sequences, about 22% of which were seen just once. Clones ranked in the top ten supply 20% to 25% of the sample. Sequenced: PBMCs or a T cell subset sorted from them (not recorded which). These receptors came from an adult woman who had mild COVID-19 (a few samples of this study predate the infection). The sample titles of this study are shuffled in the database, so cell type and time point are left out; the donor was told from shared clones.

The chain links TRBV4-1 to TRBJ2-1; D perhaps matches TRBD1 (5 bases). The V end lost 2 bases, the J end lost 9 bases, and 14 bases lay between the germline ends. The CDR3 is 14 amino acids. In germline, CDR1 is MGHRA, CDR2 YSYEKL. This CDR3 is CASSQRQGVGEQFF. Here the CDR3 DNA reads TGCGCCAGCAGCCAACGCCAAGGGGTGGGTGAGCAGTTCTTC.

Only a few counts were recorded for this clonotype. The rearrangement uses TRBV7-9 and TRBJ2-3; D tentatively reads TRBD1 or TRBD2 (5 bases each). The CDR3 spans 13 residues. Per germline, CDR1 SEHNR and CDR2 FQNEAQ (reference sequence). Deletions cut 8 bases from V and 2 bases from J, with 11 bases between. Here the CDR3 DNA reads TGTGCCAGCTCCGGGACCGACACAGATACGCAGTATTTT. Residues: CASSGTDTDTQYF. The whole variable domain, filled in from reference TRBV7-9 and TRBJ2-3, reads DTGVSQNPRHKITKRGQNVTFRCDPISEHNRLYWYRQTLGQGPEFLTYFQNEAQLEKSRLLSDRFSAERPKGSFSTLEIQRTEQGDSAMYLCASSGTDTDTQYFGPGTRLTVL.

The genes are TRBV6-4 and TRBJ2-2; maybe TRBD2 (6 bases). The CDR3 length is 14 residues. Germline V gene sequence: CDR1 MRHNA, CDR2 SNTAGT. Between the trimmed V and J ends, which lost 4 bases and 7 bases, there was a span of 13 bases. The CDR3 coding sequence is TGTGCCAGCAGTGCCCAGGGAGGTAACGGGGAGCTGTTTTTT. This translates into CASSAQGGNGELFF.

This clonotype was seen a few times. In DNA form, the CDR3 reads TGTGCCAGCAGTTACTCCGTGTTGGGCTCCTACAATGAGCAGTTCTTC. It yields the protein CASSYSVLGSYNEQFF. The chain has TRBV6-2 or TRBV6-3 and TRBJ2-1, with D hard to call. Trimming cost V 0 bases and J 0 bases, with 9 bases left between them. CDR1 is MNHEY and CDR2 is SVGEGT in the germline V gene. The CDR3 has 16 residues.

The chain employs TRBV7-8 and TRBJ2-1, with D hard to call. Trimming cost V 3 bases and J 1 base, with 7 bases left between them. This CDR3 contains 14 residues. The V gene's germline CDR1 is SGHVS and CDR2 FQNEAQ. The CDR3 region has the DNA TGTGCCAGCAGCTTGACTCTTTCCTACAATGAGCAGTTCTTC. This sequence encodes CASSLTLSYNEQFF.

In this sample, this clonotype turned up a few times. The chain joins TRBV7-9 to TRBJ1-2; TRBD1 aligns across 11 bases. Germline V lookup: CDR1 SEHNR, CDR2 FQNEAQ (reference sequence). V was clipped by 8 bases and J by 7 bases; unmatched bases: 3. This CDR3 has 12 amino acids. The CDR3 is CASAGQGAGYTF. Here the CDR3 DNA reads TGTGCCAGCGCCGGACAGGGGGCTGGCTACACCTTC.

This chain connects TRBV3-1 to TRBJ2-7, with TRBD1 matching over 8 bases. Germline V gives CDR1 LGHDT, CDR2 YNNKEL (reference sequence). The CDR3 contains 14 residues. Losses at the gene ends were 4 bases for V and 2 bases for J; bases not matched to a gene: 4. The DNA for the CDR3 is TGTGCCAGCAGCCCGGGACAGGACGCCTACGAGCAGTACTTC. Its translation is CASSPGQDAYEQYF.

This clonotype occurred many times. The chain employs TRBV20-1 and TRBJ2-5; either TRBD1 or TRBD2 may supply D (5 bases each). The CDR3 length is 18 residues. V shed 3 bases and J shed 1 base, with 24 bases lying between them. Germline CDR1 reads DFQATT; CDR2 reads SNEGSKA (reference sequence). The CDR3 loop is CSARGTGLTGTFQETQYF. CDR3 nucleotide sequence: TGCAGTGCTAGGGGGACGGGGCTCACCGGGACGTTCCAAGAGACCCAGTACTTC.

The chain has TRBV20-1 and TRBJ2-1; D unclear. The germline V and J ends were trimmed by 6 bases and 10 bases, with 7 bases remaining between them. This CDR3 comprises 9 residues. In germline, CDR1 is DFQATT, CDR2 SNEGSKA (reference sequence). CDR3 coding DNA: TGCAGTGCCACACACGAGCAGTTCTTC. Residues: CSATHEQFF.

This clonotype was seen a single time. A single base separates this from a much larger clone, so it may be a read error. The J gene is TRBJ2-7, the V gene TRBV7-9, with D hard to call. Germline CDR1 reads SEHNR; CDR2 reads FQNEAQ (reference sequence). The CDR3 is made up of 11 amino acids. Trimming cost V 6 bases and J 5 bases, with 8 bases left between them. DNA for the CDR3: TGTGCCAGCAGATTGAACAACGAGCAGTACTTC. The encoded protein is CASRLNNEQYF. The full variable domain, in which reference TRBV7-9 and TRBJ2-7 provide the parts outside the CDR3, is DTGVSQNPRHKITKRGQNVTFRCDPISEHNRLYWYRQTLGQGPEFLTYFQNEAQLEKSRLLSDRFSAERPKGSFSTLEIQRTEQGDSAMYLCASRLNNEQYFGPGTRLTVT.

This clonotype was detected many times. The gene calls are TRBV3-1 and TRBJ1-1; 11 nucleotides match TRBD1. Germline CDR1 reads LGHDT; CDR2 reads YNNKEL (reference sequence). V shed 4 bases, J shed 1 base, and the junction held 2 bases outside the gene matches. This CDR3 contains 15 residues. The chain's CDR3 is CASSLDRGQNTEAFF. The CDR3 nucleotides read TGTGCCAGCAGCCTGGACAGGGGGCAGAACACTGAAGCTTTCTTT.

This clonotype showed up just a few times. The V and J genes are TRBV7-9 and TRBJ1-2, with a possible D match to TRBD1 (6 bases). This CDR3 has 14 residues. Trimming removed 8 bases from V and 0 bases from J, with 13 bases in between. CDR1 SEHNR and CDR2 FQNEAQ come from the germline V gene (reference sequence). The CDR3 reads CASLEDRANYGYTF. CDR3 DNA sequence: TGTGCCAGCCTGGAGGACAGAGCTAACTATGGCTACACCTTC.

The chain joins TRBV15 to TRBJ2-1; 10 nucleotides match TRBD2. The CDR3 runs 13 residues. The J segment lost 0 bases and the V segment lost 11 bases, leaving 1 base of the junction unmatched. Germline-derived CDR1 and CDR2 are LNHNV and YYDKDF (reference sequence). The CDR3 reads CAVAGGSYNEQFF. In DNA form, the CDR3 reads TGTGCCGTAGCGGGGGGCTCCTACAATGAGCAGTTCTTC.

This chain's CDR3 is CASSRGASSTDTQYF. Here the CDR3 DNA reads TGTGCCAGCAGTAGGGGGGCATCTAGCACAGATACGCAGTATTTT. The chain uses TRBV6-2 or TRBV6-3 and TRBJ2-3; possibly TRBD1 or TRBD2 for D (6 bases each). The ends were cut back, 5 bases at V and 0 bases at J, with 12 bases in the middle. This CDR3 region has 15 residues. Germline values: CDR1 MNHEY, CDR2 SVGEGT.

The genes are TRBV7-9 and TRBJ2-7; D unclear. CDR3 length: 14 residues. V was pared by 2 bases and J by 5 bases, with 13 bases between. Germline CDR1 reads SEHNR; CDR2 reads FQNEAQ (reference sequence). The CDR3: CASSLSGPSHEQYF. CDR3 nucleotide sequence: TGTGCCAGCAGCTTAAGTGGGCCCAGCCACGAGCAGTACTTC.